These 4 T cell receptor beta chains came from one sample sequenced in a study of radiotherapy plus CTLA-4 blockade in lung cancer. Generated by immunoSEQ multiplex PCR, the TCRdb table keeps only in-frame clones and is missing some. The sample lists 90,000 to 100,000 clones; about four fifths were seen once. The sample consisted of peripheral blood, taken from a patient treated with radiotherapy plus ipilimumab. The source is a human donor with non-small cell lung cancer that progressed on radiotherapy plus ipilimumab.

CDR3 nucleotides: TGTGCCAGCAGTGTGGGGCAGGGTAATTTGGGTCGGGCTTTCTTT. Protein: CASSVGQGNLGRAFF. The J gene is TRBJ1-1, the V gene TRBV6-1; tentative D call: TRBD1 (5 bases). The ends were cut back, 4 bases at V and 11 bases at J, with 23 bases in the middle. The CDR3 totals 15 residues. Germline CDR1 is MNHNS and CDR2 is SASEGT.

The chain couples TRBV6-1 to TRBJ2-7; D not certain. The V end was cut by 3 bases, the J end by 5 bases, with 8 bases between. Germline V gene lookup returns CDR1 MNHNS and CDR2 SASEGT. This CDR3 has 12 amino acids. Here the CDR3 reads CASSDWVDEQYV. The CDR3 region has the DNA TGTGCCAGCAGTGATTGGGTCGACGAGCAGTACGTC.

This clone showed up just once. The J gene is TRBJ1-2, the V gene TRBV5-1; 8 positions match TRBD1. Germline CDR1 SGHRS, CDR2 YFSETQ. The CDR3 extends over 15 amino acids. V trimming: 3 bases; J trimming: 7 bases; junction bases outside the gene matches: 11. CDR3 in amino acids: CASSSSSGTGSGYTF. The CDR3 DNA reads TGCGCCAGCAGCTCCTCGTCCGGGACAGGTAGTGGCTACACCTTC.

Written as DNA, the CDR3 is TGTGCCAGCGCGAGACTAGCGGGAAATGAAGAGACCCAGTACTTC. Protein product: CASARLAGNEETQYF. The chain joins TRBV5-4 to TRBJ2-5, with 11 bases identical to TRBD2. V shed 7 bases and J 3 bases; nucleotides not matched to a gene: 8. This CDR3 is 15 amino acids long. Per germline, CDR1 SGHNT and CDR2 YYREEE (reference sequence).